This T cell receptor beta chain was captured in a study of T cells after yellow fever vaccination. This clonotype appeared a few times. An end of the junction does not agree with germline; a read error may underlie this. Each CDR3 protein gets one entry after TCRdb re-called the 5' RACE reads with MiXCR. The table shows 150,000 to 200,000 distinct CDR3 sequences, with roughly 9.6% occurring only once. This specimen was CD8+ T cells sorted from PBMCs, taken 15 days after the yellow fever booster vaccination. The receptor was derived from a man aged 18 to 35 who received the YFV17D yellow fever vaccine.

This CDR3 reads CASSHDAGLNRDF. CDR3 nucleotide sequence: TGTGCCAGCAGTCATGATGCGGGCCTGAACCGGGACTTC. This rearrangement joins TRBV7-9 to TRBJ2-7; D perhaps matches TRBD2 (5 bases). The CDR3 totals 13 residues. Germline lookup yields CDR1 SEHNR and CDR2 FQNEAQ (reference sequence).